This T cell receptor (beta chain) was identified during a study of blood T cell repertoires in COVID-19. As for the study in general: Samples came from the United States, Italy and Spain, spanning acute and convalescent COVID-19. T cells, B-cell-depleted T cells, or PBMCs supplied cDNA or gDNA.

The authors' processing: Using reference gene primer amplification, nucleated cell counts were estimated. Method: immunoSEQ multiplex PCR; TCRdb's copy keeps in-frame clones and lacks some. Clonal size and the V and J genes are those of that table, whereas D and trimming came from the DNA. Of about 55,000 clones detected, 90% appear once; the ten largest clones hold 5.5% to 7.5%. With 0 bases removed from V and 8 bases from J, the gap between germline ends came to 11 bases. The CDR3 consists of 13 residues. Germline V gene lookup returns CDR1 SGHRS and CDR2 YFSETQ. The chain is built from TRBV5-1 and TRBJ1-2; possible D gene TRBD1, 5 bases. The receptor comes from a middle-aged man with acute or convalescent COVID-19. Material: peripheral blood. The CDR3 sequence is CASSLAEGAGYTF. In DNA form, the CDR3 reads TGCGCCAGCAGCTTGGCCGAAGGGGCCGGCTACACCTTC.